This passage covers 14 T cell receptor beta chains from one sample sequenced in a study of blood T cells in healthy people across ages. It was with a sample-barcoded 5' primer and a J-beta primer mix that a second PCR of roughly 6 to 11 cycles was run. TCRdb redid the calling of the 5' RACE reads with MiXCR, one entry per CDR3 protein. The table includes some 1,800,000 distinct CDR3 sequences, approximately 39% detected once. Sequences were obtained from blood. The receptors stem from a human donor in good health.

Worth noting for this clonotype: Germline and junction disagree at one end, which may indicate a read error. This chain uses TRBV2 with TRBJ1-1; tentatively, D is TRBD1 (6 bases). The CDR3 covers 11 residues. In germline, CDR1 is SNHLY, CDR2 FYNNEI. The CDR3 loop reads CASSGGQKALF. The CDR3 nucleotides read TGTGCCAGCAGTGGGGGACAAAAGGCTTTGTTT.

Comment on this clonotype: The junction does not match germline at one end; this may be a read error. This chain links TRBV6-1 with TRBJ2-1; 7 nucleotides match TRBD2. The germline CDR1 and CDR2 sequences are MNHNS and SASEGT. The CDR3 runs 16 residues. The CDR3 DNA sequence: TGTGCCGGCAGTGAAGTTCTGGGAGGGCCCTACAATGAGCAGTTCTTC. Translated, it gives CAGSEVLGGPYNEQFF.

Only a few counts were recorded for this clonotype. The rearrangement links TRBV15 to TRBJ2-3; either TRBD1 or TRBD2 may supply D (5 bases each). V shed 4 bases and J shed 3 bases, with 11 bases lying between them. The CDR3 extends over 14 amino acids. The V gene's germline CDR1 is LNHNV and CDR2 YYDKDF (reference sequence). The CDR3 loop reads CATSTGWETDTQYF. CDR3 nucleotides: TGTGCCACCAGCACAGGGTGGGAGACAGATACGCAGTATTTT.

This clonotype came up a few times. The CDR3: CASSVDPSGHQETQYF. CDR3 in DNA: TGTGCCAGCAGCGTAGATCCCAGCGGGCACCAAGAGACCCAGTACTTC. The rearrangement links TRBV9 to TRBJ2-5; D perhaps matches TRBD2 (6 bases). The length of the CDR3 is 16 residues. Looked up from germline, CDR1 is SGDLS and CDR2 is YYNGEE. Trimming removed 0 bases from V and 0 bases from J, with 12 bases in between.

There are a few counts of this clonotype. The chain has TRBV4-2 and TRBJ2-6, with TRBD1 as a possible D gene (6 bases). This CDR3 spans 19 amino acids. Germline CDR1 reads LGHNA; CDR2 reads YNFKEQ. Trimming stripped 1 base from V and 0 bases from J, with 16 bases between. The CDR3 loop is CASSQVTHREDSGANVLTF. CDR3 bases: TGTGCCAGCAGCCAAGTGACGCACAGGGAAGACTCTGGGGCCAACGTCCTGACTTTC.

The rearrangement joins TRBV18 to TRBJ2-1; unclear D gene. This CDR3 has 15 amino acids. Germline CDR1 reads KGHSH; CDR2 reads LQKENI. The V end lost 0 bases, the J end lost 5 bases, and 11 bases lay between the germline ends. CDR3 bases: TGTGCCAGCTCACCACCGGGTTCTACGGACAATGAGCAGTTCTTC. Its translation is CASSPPGSTDNEQFF.

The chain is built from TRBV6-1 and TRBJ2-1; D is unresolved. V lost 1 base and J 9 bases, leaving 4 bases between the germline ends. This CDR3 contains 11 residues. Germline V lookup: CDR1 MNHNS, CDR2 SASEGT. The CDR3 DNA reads TGTGCCAGCAGTGAAGTCCTTGAGCAGTTCTTC. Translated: CASSEVLEQFF.

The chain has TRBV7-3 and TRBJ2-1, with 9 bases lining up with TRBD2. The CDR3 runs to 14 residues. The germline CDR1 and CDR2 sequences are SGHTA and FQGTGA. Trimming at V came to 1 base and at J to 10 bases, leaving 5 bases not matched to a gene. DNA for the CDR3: TGTGCCAGCAGCTTAAGCGGGGGGGCGCAAGAGCAGTTCTTC. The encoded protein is CASSLSGGAQEQFF.

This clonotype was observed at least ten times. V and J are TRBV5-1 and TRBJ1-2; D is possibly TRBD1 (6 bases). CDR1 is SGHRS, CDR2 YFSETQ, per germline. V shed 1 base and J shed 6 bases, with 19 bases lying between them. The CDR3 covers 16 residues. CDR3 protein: CASSLPRATGSHGYTF. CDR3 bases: TGCGCCAGCAGCTTGCCCAGGGCTACAGGGAGCCATGGCTACACCTTC.

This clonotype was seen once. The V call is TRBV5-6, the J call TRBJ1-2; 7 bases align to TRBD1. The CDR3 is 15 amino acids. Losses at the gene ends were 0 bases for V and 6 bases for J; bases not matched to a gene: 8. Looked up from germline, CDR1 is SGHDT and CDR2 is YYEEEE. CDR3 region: CASSLGQGVMDGYTF. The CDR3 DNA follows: TGTGCCAGCAGCTTGGGACAGGGTGTAATGGATGGCTACACCTTC.

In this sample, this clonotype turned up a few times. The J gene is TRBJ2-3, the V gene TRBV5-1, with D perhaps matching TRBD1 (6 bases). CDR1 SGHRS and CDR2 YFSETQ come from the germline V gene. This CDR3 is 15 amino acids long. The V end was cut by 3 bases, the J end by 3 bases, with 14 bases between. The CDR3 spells CASSSRTVRTDTQYF. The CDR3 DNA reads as TGCGCCAGCAGCTCGCGGACAGTTAGGACAGATACGCAGTATTTT.

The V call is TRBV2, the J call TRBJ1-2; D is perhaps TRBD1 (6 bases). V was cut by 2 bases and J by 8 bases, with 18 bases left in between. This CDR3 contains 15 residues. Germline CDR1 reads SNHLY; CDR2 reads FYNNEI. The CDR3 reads CASSEFAGGGDGYTF. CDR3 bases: TGTGCCAGCAGTGAATTCGCGGGGGGCGGTGACGGCTACACCTTC.

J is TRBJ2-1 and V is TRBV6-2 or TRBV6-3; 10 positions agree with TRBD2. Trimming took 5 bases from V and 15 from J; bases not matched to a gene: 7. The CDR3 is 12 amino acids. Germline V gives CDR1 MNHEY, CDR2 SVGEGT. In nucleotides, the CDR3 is TGTGCCAGCAGTCCCCCTAGCGGGGGTCGGTTCTTC. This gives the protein CASSPPSGGRFF.

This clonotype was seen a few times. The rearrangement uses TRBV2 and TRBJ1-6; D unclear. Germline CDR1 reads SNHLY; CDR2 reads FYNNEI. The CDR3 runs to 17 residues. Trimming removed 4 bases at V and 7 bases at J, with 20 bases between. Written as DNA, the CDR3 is TGTGCCAGCAGTGGGTACAGAAGGGATTTAGGGAATTCACCCCTCCACTTT. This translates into CASSGYRRDLGNSPLHF.